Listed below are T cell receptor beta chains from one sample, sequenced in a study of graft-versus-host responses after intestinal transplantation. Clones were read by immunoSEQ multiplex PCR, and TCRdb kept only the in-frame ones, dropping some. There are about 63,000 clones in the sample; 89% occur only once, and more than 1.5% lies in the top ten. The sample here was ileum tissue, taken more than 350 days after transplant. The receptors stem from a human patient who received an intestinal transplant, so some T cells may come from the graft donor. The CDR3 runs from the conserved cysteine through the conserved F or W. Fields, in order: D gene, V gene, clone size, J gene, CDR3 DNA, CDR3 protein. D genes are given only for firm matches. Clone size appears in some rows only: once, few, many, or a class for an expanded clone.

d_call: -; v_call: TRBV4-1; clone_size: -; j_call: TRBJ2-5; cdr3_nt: TGCGCCAGCAGCACCTTTTATAGGGAGACCCAGTACTTC; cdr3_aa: CASSTFYRETQYF
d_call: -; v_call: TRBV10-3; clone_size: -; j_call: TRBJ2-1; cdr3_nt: TGTGCCATCAGCCCGGGGGATGAGCAGTTCTTC; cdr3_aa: CAISPGDEQFF
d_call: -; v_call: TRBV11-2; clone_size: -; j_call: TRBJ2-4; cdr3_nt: TGTGCCAGCAGCTTAGGTTGGGACTCGTCCAAAAACATTCAGTACTTC; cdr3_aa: CASSLGWDSSKNIQYF
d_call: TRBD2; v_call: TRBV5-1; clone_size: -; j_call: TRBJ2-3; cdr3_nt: TGCGCCAGCAGCCGGACTAGCGGACTCACAGATACGCAGTATTTT; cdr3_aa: CASSRTSGLTDTQYF
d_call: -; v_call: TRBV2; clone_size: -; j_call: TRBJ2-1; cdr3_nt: TGTGCCAGCATGAGGACCTACAATGAGCAGTTCTTC; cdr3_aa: CASMRTYNEQFF
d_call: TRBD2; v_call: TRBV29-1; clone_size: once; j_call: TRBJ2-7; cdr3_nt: TGCAGCGCCGCTCCGGGGGGCTACGAGCAGTACTTC; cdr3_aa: CSAAPGGYEQYF
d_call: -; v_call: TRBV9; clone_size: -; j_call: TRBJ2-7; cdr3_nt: TGTGCCAGCAGCGTAGCCGGGAGCGAGCAGTACTTC; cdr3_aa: CASSVAGSEQYF
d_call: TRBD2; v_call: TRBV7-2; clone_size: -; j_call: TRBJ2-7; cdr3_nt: TGTGCCAGCAGCTTAGGGCGGGGGGGTAGCTACGAGCAGTACTTC; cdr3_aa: CASSLGRGGSYEQYF
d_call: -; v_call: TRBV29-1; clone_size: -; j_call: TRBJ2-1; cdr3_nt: TGCAGCGTTAGCGGTCACGGCTCCTACAATGAGCAGTTCTTC; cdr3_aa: CSVSGHGSYNEQFF
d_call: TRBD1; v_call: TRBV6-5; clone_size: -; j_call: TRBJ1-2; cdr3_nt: TGTGCCAGCACCGGACTGGGACAGCTCTATGGCTACACCTTC; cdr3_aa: CASTGLGQLYGYTF
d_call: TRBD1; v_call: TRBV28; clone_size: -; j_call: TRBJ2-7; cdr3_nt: TGTGCCAGCAACTCCCGGGACAGGGACTACGAGCAGTACTTC; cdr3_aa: CASNSRDRDYEQYF
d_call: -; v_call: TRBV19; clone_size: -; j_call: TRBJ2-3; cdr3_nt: TGTGCCAGTAGCTCCCCGGGGTTCACAGATACGCAGTATTTT; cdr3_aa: CASSSPGFTDTQYF
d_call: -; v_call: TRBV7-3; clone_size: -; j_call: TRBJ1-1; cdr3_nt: TGTGCCAGCAGCCCATACGTAGGGGGGAGCCCTGAAGCTTTCTTT; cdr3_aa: CASSPYVGGSPEAFF